A selection of T cell receptor beta chains follows, all from one sample in a study of tumour-infiltrating T cells in Burkitt lymphoma. TCRdb keeps only in-frame clones here, not all; method: immunoSEQ multiplex PCR. The data contain 13,000 to 15,000 clones, 85% to 90% of them singletons. Sequencing was done on a sample of tumor tissue. Source of these receptors: a human donor with diffuse large B-cell lymphoma. Each CDR3 is given with its conserved first and last residue. Fields, in order: clone size, D gene, J gene, V gene, CDR3 protein, CDR3 DNA. The D gene is left open where the match is weak. Not all rows give a size; the values are once, few, many and, for expanded clones, a class.

size: -
D: TRBD1
J: TRBJ2-3
V: TRBV10-3
CDR3: CAISDLDRFTDTQYF
DNA: TGTGCCATCAGTGATCTGGACAGGTTCACAGATACGCAGTATTTT

size: -
D: TRBD1
J: TRBJ1-2
V: TRBV5-1
CDR3: CASSLWGTGNNYGYTF
DNA: TGCGCCAGCAGCCTTTGGGGGACAGGGAATAACTATGGCTACACCTTC

size: -
D: -
J: TRBJ1-1
V: TRBV6-5
CDR3: CASSYSGGANTEAFF
DNA: TGTGCCAGCAGTTACTCTGGGGGGGCTAACACTGAAGCTTTCTTT

size: -
D: TRBD2
J: TRBJ2-2
V: TRBV7-7
CDR3: CASSPRKPGLAGDDLNTGELFF
DNA: TGTGCTAGCAGCCCACGGAAACCGGGACTAGCGGGGGACGATTTGAACACCGGGGAGCTGTTTTTT

size: -
D: TRBD2
J: TRBJ2-2
V: TRBV6-5
CDR3: CASSGGGNTGELFF
DNA: TGTGCCAGCTCAGGCGGGGGAAACACCGGGGAGCTGTTTTTT

size: -
D: -
J: TRBJ1-1
V: TRBV27
CDR3: CASSNNRVRGTEAFF
DNA: TGTGCCAGCAGTAACAACAGGGTTCGGGGCACTGAAGCTTTCTTT

size: -
D: TRBD2
J: TRBJ2-7
V: TRBV27
CDR3: CASAGTSHLVEQYF
DNA: TGTGCCAGCGCCGGGACTAGCCACCTCGTCGAGCAGTACTTC

size: -
D: -
J: TRBJ2-3
V: TRBV9
CDR3: CASSVGGKPTDTQYF
DNA: TGTGCCAGCAGCGTAGGGGGGAAGCCCACAGATACGCAGTATTTT

size: -
D: TRBD1
J: TRBJ1-4
V: TRBV19
CDR3: CASSLRTGTGGDEKLFF
DNA: TGTGCCAGTAGTCTAAGAACCGGGACAGGGGGAGATGAAAAACTGTTTTTT

size: -
D: TRBD2
J: TRBJ2-3
V: TRBV19
CDR3: CASTPESLAGVYDTQYF
DNA: TGTGCCAGTACCCCGGAATCCCTAGCGGGAGTTTACGATACGCAGTATTTT

size: -
D: TRBD2
J: TRBJ2-1
V: TRBV5-5
CDR3: CASSLGAGVTYNEQFF
DNA: TGTGCCAGCAGCCTAGGAGCGGGAGTGACCTACAATGAGCAGTTCTTC

size: -
D: -
J: TRBJ2-2
V: TRBV6-5
CDR3: CASCGNTGELFF
DNA: TGTGCCAGCTGTGGGAACACCGGGGAGCTGTTTTTT

size: -
D: -
J: TRBJ2-2
V: TRBV7-9
CDR3: CASSLLQGTPGPGELFF
DNA: TGTGCCAGCAGCTTATTACAGGGAACACCTGGCCCCGGGGAGCTGTTTTTT

size: medium-sized
D: -
J: TRBJ1-1
V: TRBV9
CDR3: CASSVDGVFPGEAFF
DNA: TGTGCCAGCAGCGTAGATGGGGTCTTTCCGGGTGAAGCTTTCTTT

size: few
D: -
J: TRBJ1-2
V: TRBV18
CDR3: CASSPLGGEDYGYTF
DNA: TGTGCCAGCTCACCACTCGGCGGGGAAGACTATGGCTACACCTTC

size: -
D: -
J: TRBJ1-2
V: TRBV4-3
CDR3: CASSQEVGDNYGYTF
DNA: TGCGCCAGCAGCCAAGAGGTGGGGGATAACTATGGCTACACCTTC

size: -
D: -
J: TRBJ1-2
V: TRBV2
CDR3: CASTGVNYGYTF
DNA: TGTGCCAGCACAGGGGTCAACTATGGCTACACCTTC

size: -
D: TRBD1
J: TRBJ2-7
V: TRBV5-6
CDR3: CASSWGQFYLNSYEQYF
DNA: TGTGCCAGCAGTTGGGGACAGTTCTACCTAAACTCCTACGAGCAGTACTTC

size: -
D: -
J: TRBJ1-5
V: TRBV10-1
CDR3: CASAAAQGQPQHF
DNA: TGCGCCAGCGCTGCTGCCCAGGGTCAGCCCCAGCATTTT

size: -
D: -
J: TRBJ1-6
V: TRBV9
CDR3: CASSVGGDGYSPLHF
DNA: TGTGCCAGCAGCGTTGGTGGGGACGGATATTCACCCCTCCACTTT

size: -
D: -
J: TRBJ1-5
V: TRBV13
CDR3: CASSLGVYQPQHF
DNA: TGTGCCAGCAGCCTGGGAGTTTATCAGCCCCAGCATTTT

size: -
D: -
J: TRBJ1-4
V: TRBV6-6
CDR3: CASNRDNEKLFF
DNA: TGTGCCAGCAACAGGGATAATGAAAAACTGTTTTTT

size: -
D: -
J: TRBJ2-1
V: TRBV7-9
CDR3: CASSPLINEQFF
DNA: TGTGCCAGCAGCCCTCTGATCAATGAGCAGTTCTTC

size: -
D: -
J: TRBJ1-1
V: TRBV6-5
CDR3: CASSHRSGVSGAFF
DNA: TGTGCCAGCAGTCATCGATCAGGGGTATCGGGTGCTTTCTTT

size: -
D: -
J: TRBJ2-7
V: TRBV19
CDR3: CASSISSGPPYEQYF
DNA: TGTGCCAGTAGTATAAGTTCAGGACCCCCCTACGAGCAGTACTTC

size: few
D: -
J: TRBJ1-1
V: TRBV6-1
CDR3: CASIAFLNTEAFF
DNA: TGTGCCAGCATCGCCTTTCTGAACACTGAAGCTTTCTTT

size: -
D: TRBD1
J: TRBJ1-5
V: TRBV6-4
CDR3: CASREGARNQPQHF
DNA: TGTGCCAGCAGGGAGGGGGCTCGCAATCAGCCCCAACATTTT

size: -
D: -
J: TRBJ2-7
V: TRBV27
CDR3: CASRQQTVSYEQYF
DNA: TGTGCCAGCAGACAACAGACGGTTTCCTACGAGCAGTACTTC